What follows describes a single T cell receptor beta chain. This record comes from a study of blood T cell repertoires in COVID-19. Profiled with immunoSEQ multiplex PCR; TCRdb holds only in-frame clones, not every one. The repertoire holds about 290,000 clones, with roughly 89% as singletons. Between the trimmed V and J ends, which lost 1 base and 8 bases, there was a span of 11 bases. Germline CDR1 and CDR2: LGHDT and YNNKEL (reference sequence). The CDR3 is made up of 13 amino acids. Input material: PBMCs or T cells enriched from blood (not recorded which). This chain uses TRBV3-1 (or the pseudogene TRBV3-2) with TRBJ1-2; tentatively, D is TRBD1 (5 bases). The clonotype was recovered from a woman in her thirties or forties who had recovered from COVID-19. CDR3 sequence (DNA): TGTGCCAGCAGCCAAGGGGCAGGGTTGGGCTACACCTTC. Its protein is CASSQGAGLGYTF.